The 29 T cell receptor beta chains reported below all come from one sample, sequenced in a study of T cells in Graves' hyperthyroidism and ophthalmopathy. There were TCR beta CDR3 regions amplified from RNA transcripts. The TCR CDR3 first-round RT-PCR relied on the HTBI primer set. TCRdb re-analysed the multiplex PCR reads in MiXCR, keeping a single row per CDR3 protein. The table has roughly 700,000 distinct CDR3 sequences, around 15% seen once. Sequenced: blood. The receptors come from a man aged 45-60 years with Graves' hyperthyroidism.

The J gene is TRBJ2-1, the V gene TRBV7-2; D call uncertain. The CDR3 has 13 residues. Germline CDR1 reads SGHTA; CDR2 reads FQGNSA. V was shortened by 1 base and J by 10 bases, with 11 bases between the two germline ends. The CDR3 loop is CASSLVRRMEQFF. CDR3 DNA sequence: TGTGCCAGCAGCTTAGTAAGGAGAATGGAGCAGTTCTTC.

Regarding this clonotype: A much larger clonotype is one base distant, so this may be a read error. The rearrangement joins TRBV11-2 to TRBJ1-3; TRBD1 might be the D (5 bases). The germline V gene encodes CDR1 SGHAT and CDR2 FQNNGV. The CDR3 covers 16 residues. DNA of the CDR3: TGTGCCAACAGCCTAAGACGGGGGTCGTCAGTGAACACCATATATTTT. Translation gives CANSLRRGSSVNTIYF. Combining the CDR3 with reference TRBV11-2 and TRBJ1-3 gives the whole variable domain EAGVAQSPRYKIIEKRQSVAFWCNPISGHATLYWYQQILGQGPKLLIQFQNNGVVDDSQLPKDRFSAERLKGVDSTLKIQPAKLEDSAVYLCANSLRRGSSVNTIYFGEGSWLTVV.

There are a few counts of this clonotype. Here the CDR3 reads CASSLTSGRAYTGELFF. Written as DNA, the CDR3 is TGTGCCAGCAGCTTAACTAGCGGGAGGGCTTACACCGGGGAGCTGTTTTTT. The chain employs TRBV7-2 and TRBJ2-2; TRBD2 agrees at 13 bases. CDR3 size: 17 residues. Germline values: CDR1 SGHTA, CDR2 FQGNSA. V was clipped by 2 bases and J by 3 bases; unmatched bases: 3.

The chain uses TRBV6-2 or TRBV6-3 and TRBJ2-6; the D gene is possibly TRBD1 (6 bases). The CDR3 consists of 18 residues. Germline V gene lookup returns CDR1 MNHEY and CDR2 SVGEGT. The V end lost 4 bases, the J end lost 0 bases, and 16 bases lay between the germline ends. The CDR3 loop is CASSSYRADRSGANVLTF. The CDR3 DNA sequence: TGTGCCAGCAGTTCGTACAGGGCCGATCGCTCTGGGGCCAACGTCCTGACTTTC.

Many counts were recorded for this clonotype. The rearrangement uses TRBV7-2 and TRBJ2-3, with 7 positions matching TRBD2. V lost 3 bases and J lost 3; bases outside the gene matches: 9. The germline gives CDR1 SGHTA, CDR2 FQGNSA. The CDR3 is 16 residues long. The CDR3 is CASSFSTGGLTDTQYF. The CDR3 coding sequence is TGTGCCAGCAGCTTCTCAACGGGAGGTTTGACAGATACGCAGTATTTT.

This clonotype was detected many times. The CDR3 here is CASSWGTSDTQYF. In nucleotides, the CDR3 is TGTGCCAGCAGCTGGGGGACTTCAGATACGCAGTATTTT. The chain combines TRBV7-3 with TRBJ2-3; a possible D gene is TRBD2 (6 bases). Germline-derived CDR1 and CDR2 are SGHTA and FQGTGA. The CDR3 sequence is 13 residues long. Trimming stripped 4 bases from V and 4 bases from J, with 9 bases between.

The V call is TRBV27, the J call TRBJ2-1; 8 bases map to TRBD2. The germline V gene encodes CDR1 MNHEY and CDR2 SMNVEV (reference sequence). The CDR3 totals 16 residues. V gave up 1 base and J gave up 7 bases; unmatched junction bases: 9. The CDR3 sequence: CASSLFGLAGHNEQFF. The CDR3 coding sequence is TGTGCCAGCAGTTTATTCGGGCTAGCGGGCCATAATGAGCAGTTCTTC.

This clonotype has ten or more counts. The V call is TRBV29-1, the J call TRBJ1-1, with D unresolved. This CDR3 has 15 amino acids. Germline V gene lookup returns CDR1 SQVTM and CDR2 ANQGSEA. With 3 bases removed from V and 5 bases from J, the gap between germline ends came to 19 bases. CDR3: CSVDPHSERDTEAFF. As DNA, the CDR3 is TGCAGCGTTGACCCACACAGTGAACGGGATACTGAAGCTTTCTTT.

This clonotype occurred many times. This sequence joins TRBV28 and TRBJ2-3; D is undetermined. V gave up 6 bases and J gave up 2 bases, with 12 bases separating them. The V gene's germline CDR1 is MDHEN and CDR2 SYDVKM. CDR3 length: 14 residues. The CDR3 DNA follows: TGTGCCAGCAGCAACCGAGCAAACACAGATACGCAGTATTTT. The encoded protein is CASSNRANTDTQYF.

This clonotype was counted ten times or more. The chain employs TRBV18 and TRBJ2-3; unclear D gene. The germline V gene encodes CDR1 KGHSH and CDR2 LQKENI. V dropped 3 bases and J dropped 2 bases, with 9 bases sitting between them. The CDR3 sequence is 14 residues long. Here the CDR3 reads CASSPVDFTDTQYF. The CDR3 DNA reads as TGTGCCAGCTCACCGGTCGACTTCACAGATACGCAGTATTTT.

This clonotype was detected a few times. This chain links TRBV7-2 with TRBJ1-2, with a possible D match to TRBD1 (5 bases). Trimming pared 3 bases from V and 3 bases from J, leaving 8 bases between. There are 13 residues in the CDR3. Germline lookup yields CDR1 SGHTA and CDR2 FQGNSA. The CDR3 nucleotides are TGTGCCAGCAGCTTCGGGACGGACTATGGCTACACCTTC. Its protein product is CASSFGTDYGYTF.

This clonotype was recorded at least ten times. V and J are TRBV28 and TRBJ2-7, with D unresolved. Germline V gene sequence: CDR1 MDHEN, CDR2 SYDVKM. CDR3 size: 14 residues. Trimming stripped 0 bases from V and 0 bases from J, with 6 bases between. CDR3 protein: CASSLWRRSYEQYF. The CDR3, as DNA: TGTGCCAGCAGTTTATGGCGTCGCTCCTACGAGCAGTACTTC.

The V and J genes are TRBV28 and TRBJ1-4, with D uncertain. The CDR3 is made up of 15 amino acids. The V end lost 7 bases, the J end lost 5 bases, and 17 bases lay between the germline ends. The germline V gene encodes CDR1 MDHEN and CDR2 SYDVKM. This chain's CDR3 is CASTTPSGGNEKLFF. For the CDR3, the DNA is TGTGCCAGCACCACGCCTTCGGGCGGGAATGAAAAACTGTTTTTT.

The chain combines TRBV18 with TRBJ2-2, with no clear D. The V end lost 0 bases, the J end lost 1 base, and 9 bases lay between the germline ends. In germline, CDR1 is KGHSH, CDR2 LQKENI. This CDR3 is 16 amino acids long. The CDR3 region is CASSPPQYRNTGELFF. CDR3 nucleotides: TGTGCCAGCTCACCACCCCAATACAGGAACACCGGGGAGCTGTTTTTT.

This clonotype was seen repeatedly, ten times or more. The rearrangement uses TRBV3-1 and TRBJ2-5; a weak D match, TRBD2 (6 bases). The CDR3 is made up of 14 amino acids. CDR1 is LGHDT and CDR2 is YNNKEL in the germline V gene (reference sequence). The V end lost 2 bases, the J end lost 3 bases, and 10 bases lay between the germline ends. CDR3 nucleotide sequence: TGTGCCAGCAGCCAATTTTCGGGAGAAGAGACCCAGTACTTC. This translates into CASSQFSGEETQYF.

This clonotype was recorded at least ten times. The chain combines TRBV29-1 with TRBJ2-1; 9 bases align to TRBD1. There are 13 residues in the CDR3. Per the germline V gene, CDR1 is SQVTM and CDR2 is ANQGSEA. V lost 6 bases to trimming and J lost 6 bases; unmatched junction nucleotides: 6. CDR3 region: CSVGDRDGNEQFF. CDR3 sequence (DNA): TGCAGCGTGGGGGACAGGGATGGCAATGAGCAGTTCTTC.

This clonotype was counted many times. This chain joins TRBV7-3 and TRBJ1-1; maybe TRBD1 (5 bases). The CDR3 length is 18 residues. The V gene lost 3 bases and the J gene lost 3 bases, with 23 bases spanning the gap. Germline loops: CDR1 SGHTA, CDR2 FQGTGA. The chain's CDR3 is CASSFDPLRSGRDTEAFF. Written as DNA, the CDR3 is TGTGCCAGCAGCTTTGATCCCCTCCGGTCAGGGCGCGACACTGAAGCTTTCTTT.

This clonotype came up many times. This chain connects TRBV2 to TRBJ2-7; D might be TRBD2 (6 bases). Germline loops: CDR1 SNHLY, CDR2 FYNNEI. This CDR3 comprises 14 residues. Trimming removed 7 bases from V and 5 bases from J, with 18 bases in between. In nucleotides, the CDR3 is TGTGCCAGCAAAGGTAGCGGAGTATCGAACGAGCAGTACTTC. It specifies CASKGSGVSNEQYF.

In the case of this clonotype: Relative to the germline gene, one junction end is altered; a read error may explain this. This chain uses TRBV11-2 with TRBJ2-1, with 12 bases identical to TRBD2. Germline CDR1 SGHAT, CDR2 FQNNGV. The CDR3 spans 17 residues. The CDR3 reads CDSSSLAGGGSYNEQFF. CDR3 nucleotide sequence: TGTGACAGCAGCTCACTAGCGGGAGGAGGGTCCTACAATGAGCAGTTCTTT.

V usage is TRBV12-5 and J usage is TRBJ2-1; 10 nucleotides line up with TRBD2. Per the germline V gene, CDR1 is LGHNT and CDR2 is FRNRAP. V shed 0 bases and J 14 bases; nucleotides not matched to a gene: 7. The CDR3 extends over 14 amino acids. The CDR3 here is CASGLVQAGGPEFF. The CDR3 coding sequence is TGTGCTAGTGGTTTGGTACAAGCGGGAGGGCCCGAGTTCTTC. Full variable domain (rest looked up from reference TRBV12-5 and TRBJ2-1): DARVTQTPRHKVTEMGQEVTMRCQPILGHNTVFWYRQTMMQGLELLAYFRNRAPLDDSGMPKDRFSAEMPDATLATLKIQPSEPRDSAVYFCASGLVQAGGPEFFGPGTRLTVL.

This clonotype was picked up many times. The J gene is TRBJ2-6, the V gene TRBV5-1, with a weak D call TRBD1 (6 bases). The ends were cut back, 5 bases at V and 0 bases at J, with 15 bases in the middle. The CDR3 is 17 amino acids. Germline V gene data show CDR1 as SGHRS and CDR2 as YFSETQ. DNA of the CDR3: TGCGCCAGCAGATCCGGGACACACGTCTCTGGGGCCAACGTCCTGACTTTC. Amino acids: CASRSGTHVSGANVLTF. The whole variable domain, filled in from reference TRBV5-1 and TRBJ2-6, reads KAGVTQTPRYLIKTRGQQVTLSCSPISGHRSVSWYQQTPGQGLQFLFEYFSETQRNKGNFPGRFSGRQFSNSRSEMNVSTLELGDSALYLCASRSGTHVSGANVLTFGAGSRLTVL.

This clonotype appeared many times. The V and J genes are TRBV6-1 and TRBJ2-7; the match to TRBD2 covers 9 bases. Germline-derived CDR1 and CDR2 are MNHNS and SASEGT. After removal of 7 bases from V and 3 bases from J, the junction contained 10 bases not matched to a gene. The CDR3 has 15 residues. The CDR3 is CASKRIAGDFYEQYF. The CDR3 DNA sequence: TGTGCCAGCAAACGAATAGCGGGAGACTTCTACGAGCAGTACTTC.

This clonotype was observed many times. The chain couples TRBV27 to TRBJ1-1, with 8 bases matching TRBD1. The CDR3 covers 15 residues. From germline, CDR1 is MNHEY and CDR2 SMNVEV (reference sequence). The junction had 10 bases not matched to a gene; V was cut back by 5 bases and J by 5 bases. CDR3 sequence reads: CASSTLQGEETEAFF. In DNA form, the CDR3 reads TGTGCCAGCAGTACCCTACAGGGGGAGGAAACTGAAGCTTTCTTT.

CDR3: CASSLVGQYTDTQYF. The CDR3 DNA reads TGTGCCAGCAGCTTGGTGGGGCAGTACACAGATACGCAGTATTTT. The chain uses TRBV7-2 and TRBJ2-3; D possibly corresponds to TRBD1 (5 bases). Germline assignment: CDR1 SGHTA and CDR2 FQGNSA. The CDR3 has 15 residues. V lost 3 bases to trimming and J lost 2 bases, with 12 bases between them.

Ten or more counts support this clonotype. The chain uses TRBV27 and TRBJ2-7; D perhaps matches TRBD2 (5 bases). The CDR3 extends over 14 amino acids. Trimming cost V 2 bases and J 1 base, with 9 bases left between them. Germline V gives CDR1 MNHEY, CDR2 SMNVEV (reference sequence). The CDR3 DNA reads TGTGCCAGCAGTTTACGGGGAAATTCCTACGAGCAGTACTTC. Translated, it gives CASSLRGNSYEQYF.

This clonotype was recorded at least ten times. This chain uses TRBV5-1 with TRBJ2-1; 7 nucleotides match TRBD1. Germline V gene lookup returns CDR1 SGHRS and CDR2 YFSETQ. The CDR3 covers 14 residues. Losses at the gene ends were 6 bases for V and 4 bases for J; bases not matched to a gene: 7. The CDR3 protein is CASTIQGVYNEQFF. The CDR3 nucleotides are TGCGCCAGCACAATTCAGGGGGTATACAATGAGCAGTTCTTC.

V gene TRBV5-5 combines with J gene TRBJ1-1; 7 nucleotides match TRBD1. The junction had 9 bases not matched to a gene; V was cut back by 3 bases and J by 4 bases. This CDR3 contains 15 residues. Germline assignment: CDR1 SGHKS and CDR2 YYEKEE (reference sequence). This chain's CDR3 is CASSSAGQQGTEAFF. For the CDR3, the DNA is TGTGCCAGCAGCTCAGCGGGACAGCAGGGCACTGAAGCTTTCTTT.

This clonotype has ten or more counts. The chain has TRBV12-3 or TRBV12-4 and TRBJ2-5; 12 nucleotides match TRBD2. The CDR3 extends over 14 amino acids. V lost 5 bases, J lost 5 bases, and 3 bases stayed unmatched. Written as DNA, the CDR3 is TGTGCCAGCAGTGGACTAGCGGGAACGGAGACCCAGTACTTC. Translated, it gives CASSGLAGTETQYF.

CDR3 sequence (DNA): TGTGCCACCAGCAGCCCGGGACTCACGGGCAATGAGCAGTTCTTC. Translating it yields CATSSPGLTGNEQFF. The chain uses TRBV15 and TRBJ2-1; D is possibly TRBD2 (6 bases). The V end was cut by 3 bases, the J end by 6 bases, with 15 bases between. This CDR3 has 15 amino acids. CDR1 LNHNV and CDR2 YYDKDF come from the germline V gene (reference sequence).